This TCR beta chain comes out of a study of CD8+ T cells in alopecia areata. Extracted from the samples, RNA was reverse transcribed into cDNA to serve as the sequencing template. TCRdb's table, derived via immunoSEQ multiplex PCR, lists solely in-frame clones and lacks some. The sample gives roughly 40,000 clones, around 71% of which show up once; 20% to 25% is in the top ten. Stated treatment: oral pan-JAK inhibitor, 5-10 mg twice daily. The TCR sequence derives from a human donor with alopecia areata. This sample comprised CD8+ T cells sorted from blood, obtained at week 4, from a patient treated with tofacitinib.

CDR3 in amino acids: CAWKASMNTEAFF. The CDR3 DNA reads TGTGCCTGGAAGGCTAGCATGAACACTGAAGCTTTCTTT. V is TRBV30 and J is TRBJ1-1; no firm D call. The CDR3 has 13 amino acids. Trimming took off 4 bases at V and 0 bases at J, with 9 bases between the two ends. CDR1 is GTSNPN and CDR2 is SVGIG in the germline V gene (reference sequence).